The present T cell receptor (beta chain) was sequenced within a study of cytomegalovirus exposure and HLA in healthy donors. PCR used 60 Vbeta primers and 13 Jbeta primers. The data were produced by immunoSEQ multiplex PCR, yet TCRdb's version contains in-frame clones alone and is incomplete. The sample holds around 200,000 clones, 70% to 75% seen once. Per the germline V gene, CDR1 is LGHNA and CDR2 is YNFKEQ. Trimming removed 8 bases from V and 1 base from J; junction bases left unmatched: 12. This CDR3 has 17 amino acids. At the time of sampling, donors were nominally healthy, though unrecorded immune exposures were likely.

The receptor comes from a man aged 30-40 years in good health and CMV-seropositive. What was sequenced was PBMCs. The rearrangement joins TRBV4-2 to TRBJ2-1; TRBD2 matches 9 bases. CDR3 sequence reads: CASSPGGRAESYNEQFF. The CDR3 region has the DNA TGTGCCAGCTCCCCAGGCGGGAGGGCCGAATCCTACAATGAGCAGTTCTTC.